These T cell receptor beta chains were read from a single sample in a study of blood T cell repertoires in COVID-19. Produced via immunoSEQ multiplex PCR; TCRdb's table is partial and in-frame only. The table has 55,000 to 70,000 clones, 80% to 95% seen once; the top ten hold 5.5% to 6%. Sequenced sample: peripheral blood. The receptors derive from a human donor in a cohort sampled during active COVID-19. Each CDR3 is given without its conserved first and last residue. The D gene is left open where the match is weak.

d_call: TRBD2
j_call: TRBJ2-1
v_call: TRBV3-1/TRBV3-2
cdr3_aa: ASSQGWVSGASGEQF

d_call: TRBD1
j_call: TRBJ1-4
v_call: TRBV7-2
cdr3_aa: ASSWGQNEKLF

d_call: TRBD1
j_call: TRBJ1-1
v_call: TRBV7-3
cdr3_aa: ASSRQGNTEAF

d_call: TRBD2
j_call: TRBJ2-7
v_call: TRBV6-5
cdr3_aa: ASSYASGPTYEQY

d_call: .
j_call: TRBJ1-5
v_call: TRBV6-1
cdr3_aa: ASIEQGTNQPQH

d_call: TRBD2
j_call: TRBJ2-1
v_call: TRBV9
cdr3_aa: ASSDRWGGLEQF

d_call: .
j_call: TRBJ2-1
v_call: TRBV30
cdr3_aa: AWSTRGGGEQF

d_call: TRBD2
j_call: TRBJ2-1
v_call: TRBV27
cdr3_aa: ASSSVLAGSYNEQF

d_call: .
j_call: TRBJ1-1
v_call: TRBV7-9
cdr3_aa: ASSFLEATEAF

d_call: TRBD2
j_call: TRBJ2-1
v_call: TRBV7-6
cdr3_aa: ASSLTLSGSLNNEQF

d_call: .
j_call: TRBJ1-2
v_call: TRBV30
cdr3_aa: AWAGSNLGGYT

d_call: .
j_call: TRBJ1-6
v_call: TRBV12-3/TRBV12-4
cdr3_aa: ASRRTGRGPLH

d_call: .
j_call: TRBJ2-7
v_call: TRBV24-1
cdr3_aa: ATSDTTAPYEQY

d_call: TRBD2
j_call: TRBJ2-1
v_call: TRBV14
cdr3_aa: ASSLLSSGGIGEQF

d_call: TRBD2
j_call: TRBJ2-1
v_call: TRBV7-3
cdr3_aa: ASSPGTSGSGEQF

d_call: .
j_call: TRBJ1-2
v_call: TRBV12-3/TRBV12-4
cdr3_aa: ASSWGLGYT

d_call: .
j_call: TRBJ1-2
v_call: TRBV19
cdr3_aa: ASSIEASYGYT

d_call: .
j_call: TRBJ2-5
v_call: TRBV7-2
cdr3_aa: ASSQLGGGPMAQY

d_call: TRBD1
j_call: TRBJ2-5
v_call: TRBV9
cdr3_aa: ASSVETGETQY

d_call: TRBD1
j_call: TRBJ1-3
v_call: TRBV15
cdr3_aa: ATSREGTGSPTIY

d_call: .
j_call: TRBJ1-4
v_call: TRBV28
cdr3_aa: ASRTGRANEKLF

d_call: TRBD1
j_call: TRBJ1-1
v_call: TRBV3-1/TRBV3-2
cdr3_aa: ASSQRRGTGVGNTEAF

d_call: .
j_call: TRBJ1-5
v_call: TRBV28
cdr3_aa: ASSFEQDLSNQPQH

d_call: .
j_call: TRBJ1-2
v_call: TRBV27
cdr3_aa: ASARTAHPNYGYT

d_call: .
j_call: TRBJ1-6
v_call: TRBV13
cdr3_aa: ASSQREASPLH

d_call: .
j_call: TRBJ1-3
v_call: TRBV5-6
cdr3_aa: ASSPRRGSSGNTIY

d_call: TRBD1
j_call: TRBJ1-3
v_call: TRBV6-6
cdr3_aa: ASSGQGTGNTIY

d_call: TRBD1
j_call: TRBJ1-2
v_call: TRBV29-1
cdr3_aa: SVEQGSGQGDYGYT

d_call: TRBD1
j_call: TRBJ1-2
v_call: TRBV6-5
cdr3_aa: ASNPGGNYGYT

d_call: .
j_call: TRBJ1-1
v_call: TRBV5-5
cdr3_aa: ASRLRTGIGTEAF

d_call: TRBD2
j_call: TRBJ2-1
v_call: TRBV6-5
cdr3_aa: ASSTSGSYNEQF

d_call: .
j_call: TRBJ2-4
v_call: TRBV7-2
cdr3_aa: ASSSPYRDGAGIQY

d_call: .
j_call: TRBJ1-1
v_call: TRBV9
cdr3_aa: ASTEFRGSEAF

d_call: TRBD2
j_call: TRBJ2-7
v_call: TRBV2
cdr3_aa: ASASGLAGVDEQY

d_call: .
j_call: TRBJ2-5
v_call: TRBV2
cdr3_aa: ASSPRDSSQETQY

d_call: TRBD1
j_call: TRBJ1-5
v_call: TRBV28
cdr3_aa: ASSFFPGQGKDQPQH

d_call: .
j_call: TRBJ2-7
v_call: TRBV2
cdr3_aa: ASTPLAQTYEQY

d_call: TRBD2
j_call: TRBJ2-1
v_call: TRBV24-1
cdr3_aa: ATSDPGQGGDNEQF

d_call: TRBD2
j_call: TRBJ2-3
v_call: TRBV5-1
cdr3_aa: ASSPGYSGGTDTQY

d_call: TRBD2
j_call: TRBJ2-3
v_call: TRBV10-3
cdr3_aa: AISRLAGTDTQY

d_call: .
j_call: TRBJ1-3
v_call: TRBV2
cdr3_aa: ASGERGIGNTIY

d_call: .
j_call: TRBJ2-2
v_call: TRBV12-1
cdr3_aa: ASSFWKQTNTGELF

d_call: TRBD2
j_call: TRBJ2-5
v_call: TRBV5-6
cdr3_aa: ASSLSGGSWDSQETQY

d_call: .
j_call: TRBJ2-7
v_call: TRBV19
cdr3_aa: ARGPRKQY

d_call: TRBD2
j_call: TRBJ2-2
v_call: TRBV5-4
cdr3_aa: ASSTGGLAGPGELF

d_call: TRBD2
j_call: TRBJ2-4
v_call: TRBV3-1/TRBV3-2
cdr3_aa: ASSQRLAGGPRNIQY